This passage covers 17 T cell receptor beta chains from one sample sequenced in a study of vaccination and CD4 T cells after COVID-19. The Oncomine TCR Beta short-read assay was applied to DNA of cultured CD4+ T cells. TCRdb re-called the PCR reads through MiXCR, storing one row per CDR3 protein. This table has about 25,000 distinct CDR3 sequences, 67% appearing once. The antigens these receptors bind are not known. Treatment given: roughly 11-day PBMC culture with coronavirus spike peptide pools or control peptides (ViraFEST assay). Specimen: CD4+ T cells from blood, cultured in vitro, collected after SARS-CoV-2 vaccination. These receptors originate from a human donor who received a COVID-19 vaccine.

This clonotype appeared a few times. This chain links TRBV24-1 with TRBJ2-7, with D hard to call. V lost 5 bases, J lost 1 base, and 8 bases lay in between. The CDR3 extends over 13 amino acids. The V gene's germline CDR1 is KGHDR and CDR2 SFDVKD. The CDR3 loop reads CATSGYESYEQYF. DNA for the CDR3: TGTGCCACCAGTGGGTACGAGTCCTACGAGCAGTACTTC.

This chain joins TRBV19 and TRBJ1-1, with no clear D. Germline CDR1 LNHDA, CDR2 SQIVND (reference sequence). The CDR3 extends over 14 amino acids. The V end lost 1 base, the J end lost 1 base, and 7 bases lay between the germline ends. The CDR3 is CASSIVPWNTEAFF. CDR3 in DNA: TGTGCCAGTAGTATAGTGCCTTGGAACACTGAAGCTTTCTTT.

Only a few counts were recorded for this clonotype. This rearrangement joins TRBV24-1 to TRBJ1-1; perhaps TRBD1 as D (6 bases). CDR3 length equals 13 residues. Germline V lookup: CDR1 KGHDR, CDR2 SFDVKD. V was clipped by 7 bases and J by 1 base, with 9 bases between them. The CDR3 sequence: CATRGGGNTEAFF. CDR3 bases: TGTGCCACCAGAGGAGGGGGGAACACTGAAGCTTTCTTT.

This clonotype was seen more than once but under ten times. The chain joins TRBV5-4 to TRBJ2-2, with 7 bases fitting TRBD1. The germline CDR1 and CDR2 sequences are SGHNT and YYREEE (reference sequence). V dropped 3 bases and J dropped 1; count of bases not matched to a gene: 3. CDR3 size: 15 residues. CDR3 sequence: CASSWGQKNTGELFF. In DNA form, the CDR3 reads TGTGCCAGCAGCTGGGGACAGAAGAACACCGGGGAGCTGTTTTTT.

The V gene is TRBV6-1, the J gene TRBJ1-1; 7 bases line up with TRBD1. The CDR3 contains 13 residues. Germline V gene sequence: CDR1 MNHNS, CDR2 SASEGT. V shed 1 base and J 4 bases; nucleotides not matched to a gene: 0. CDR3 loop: CASSEGTGTEAFF. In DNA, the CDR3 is TGTGCCAGCAGTGAAGGGACAGGCACTGAAGCTTTCTTT.

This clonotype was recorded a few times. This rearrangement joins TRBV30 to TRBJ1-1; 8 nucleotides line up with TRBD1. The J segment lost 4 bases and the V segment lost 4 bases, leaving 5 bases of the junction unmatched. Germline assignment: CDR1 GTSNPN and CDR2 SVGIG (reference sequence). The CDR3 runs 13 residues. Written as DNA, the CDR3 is TGTGCCTGGACAGGGGGCGGCATCACTGAAGCTTTCTTT. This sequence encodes CAWTGGGITEAFF.

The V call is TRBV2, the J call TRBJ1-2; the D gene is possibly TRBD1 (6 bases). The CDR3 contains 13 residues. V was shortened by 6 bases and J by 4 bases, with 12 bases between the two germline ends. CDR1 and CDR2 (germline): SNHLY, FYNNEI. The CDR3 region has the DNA TGTGCCAGCAGGGACAGAGCCTTCTATGGCTACACCTTC. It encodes CASRDRAFYGYTF.

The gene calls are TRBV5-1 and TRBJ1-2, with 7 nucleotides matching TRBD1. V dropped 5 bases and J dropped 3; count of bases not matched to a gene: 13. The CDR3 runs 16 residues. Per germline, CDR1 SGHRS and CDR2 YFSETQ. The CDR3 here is CASSYKGQRGYYGYTF. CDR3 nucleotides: TGCGCCAGCAGTTATAAGGGACAGCGAGGTTACTATGGCTACACCTTC.

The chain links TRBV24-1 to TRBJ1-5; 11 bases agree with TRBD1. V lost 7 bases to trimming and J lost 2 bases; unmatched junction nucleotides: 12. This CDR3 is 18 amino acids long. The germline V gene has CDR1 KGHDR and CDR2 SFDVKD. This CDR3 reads CATSLGGTGGLGNQPQHF. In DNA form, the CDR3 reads TGTGCCACCAGCCTCGGTGGGACAGGGGGTTTAGGCAATCAGCCCCAGCATTTT.

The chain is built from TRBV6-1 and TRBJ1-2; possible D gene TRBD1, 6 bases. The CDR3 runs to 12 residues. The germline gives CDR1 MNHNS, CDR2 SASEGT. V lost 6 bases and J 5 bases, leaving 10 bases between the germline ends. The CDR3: CASRRQGYGYTF. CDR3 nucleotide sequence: TGTGCCAGCAGGCGTCAGGGGTATGGCTACACCTTC.

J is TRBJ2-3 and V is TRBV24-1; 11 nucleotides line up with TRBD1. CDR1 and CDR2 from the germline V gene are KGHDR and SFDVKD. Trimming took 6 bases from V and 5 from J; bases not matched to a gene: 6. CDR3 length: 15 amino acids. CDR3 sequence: CATSLPGQGEDTQYF. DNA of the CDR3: TGTGCCACCAGTTTACCGGGACAGGGGGAAGATACGCAGTATTTT.

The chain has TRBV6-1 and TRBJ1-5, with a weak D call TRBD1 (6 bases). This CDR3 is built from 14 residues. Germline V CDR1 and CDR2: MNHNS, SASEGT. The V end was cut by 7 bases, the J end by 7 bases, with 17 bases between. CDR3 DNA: TGTGCCAGCACCGGGGGGCAGGACAGCCAGCCCCAGCATTTT. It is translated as CASTGGQDSQPQHF.

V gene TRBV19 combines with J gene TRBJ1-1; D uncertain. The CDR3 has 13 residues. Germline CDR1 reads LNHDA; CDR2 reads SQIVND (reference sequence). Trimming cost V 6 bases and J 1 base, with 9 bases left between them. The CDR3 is CASSRKGNTEAFF. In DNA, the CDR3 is TGTGCCAGTAGCCGCAAGGGGAACACTGAAGCTTTCTTT.

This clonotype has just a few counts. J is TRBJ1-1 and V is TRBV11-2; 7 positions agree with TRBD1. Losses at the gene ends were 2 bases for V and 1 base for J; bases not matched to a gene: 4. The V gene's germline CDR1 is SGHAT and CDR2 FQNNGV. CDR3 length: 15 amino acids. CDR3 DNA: TGTGCCAGCAGCTTATTTGGGACAGAGAACACTGAAGCTTTCTTT. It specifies CASSLFGTENTEAFF.

CDR3 sequence: CASTPQGNNSPLHF. The DNA of the CDR3 is TGTGCCAGTACCCCACAGGGGAATAATTCACCCCTCCACTTT. This rearrangement joins TRBV19 to TRBJ1-6, with 7 bases that match TRBD1. The CDR3 has 14 amino acids. Germline V gene sequence: CDR1 LNHDA, CDR2 SQIVND (reference sequence). J lost 5 bases, V lost 7 bases, and 5 bases had no gene match. Combining the CDR3 with reference TRBV19 and TRBJ1-6 gives the whole variable domain DGGITQSPKYLFRKEGQNVTLSCEQNLNHDAMYWYRQDPGQGLRLIYYSQIVNDFQKGDIAEGYSVSREKKESFPLTVTSAQKNPTAFYLCASTPQGNNSPLHFGNGTRLTVT.

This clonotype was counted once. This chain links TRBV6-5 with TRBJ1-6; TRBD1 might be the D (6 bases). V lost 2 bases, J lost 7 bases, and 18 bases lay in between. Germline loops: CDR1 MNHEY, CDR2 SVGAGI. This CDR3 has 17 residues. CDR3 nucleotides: TGTGCCAGCAGTTACGCGGGGGCAGGGCGGCGGAATTCACCCCTCCACTTT. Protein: CASSYAGAGRRNSPLHF.

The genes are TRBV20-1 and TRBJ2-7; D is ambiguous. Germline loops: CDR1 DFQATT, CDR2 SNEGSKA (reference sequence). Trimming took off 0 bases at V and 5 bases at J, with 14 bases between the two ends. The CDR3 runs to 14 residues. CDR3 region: CSARDVGRTDEQYF. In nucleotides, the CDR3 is TGCAGTGCTAGAGATGTTGGAAGGACGGACGAGCAGTACTTC.